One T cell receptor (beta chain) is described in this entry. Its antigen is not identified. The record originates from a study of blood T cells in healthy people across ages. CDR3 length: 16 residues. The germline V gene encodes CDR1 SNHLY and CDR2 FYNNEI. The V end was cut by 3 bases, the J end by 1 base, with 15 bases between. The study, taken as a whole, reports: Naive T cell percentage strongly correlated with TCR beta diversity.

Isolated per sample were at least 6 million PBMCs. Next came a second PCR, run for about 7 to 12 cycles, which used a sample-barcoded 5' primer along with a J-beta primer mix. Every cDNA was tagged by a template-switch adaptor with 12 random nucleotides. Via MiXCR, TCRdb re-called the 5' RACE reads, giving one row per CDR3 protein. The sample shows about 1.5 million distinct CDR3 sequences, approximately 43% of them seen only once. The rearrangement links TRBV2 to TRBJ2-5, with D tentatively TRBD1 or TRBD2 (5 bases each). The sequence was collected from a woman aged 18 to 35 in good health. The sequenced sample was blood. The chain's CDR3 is CASSERRLGGQETQYF. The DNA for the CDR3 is TGTGCCAGCAGTGAGCGGAGGCTTGGGGGCCAAGAGACCCAGTACTTC. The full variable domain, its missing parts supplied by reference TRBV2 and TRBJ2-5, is EPEVTQTPSHQVTQMGQEVILRCVPISNHLYFYWYRQILGQKVEFLVSFYNNEISEKSEIFDDQFSVERPDGSNFTLKIRSTKLEDSAMYFCASSERRLGGQETQYFGPGTRLLVL.